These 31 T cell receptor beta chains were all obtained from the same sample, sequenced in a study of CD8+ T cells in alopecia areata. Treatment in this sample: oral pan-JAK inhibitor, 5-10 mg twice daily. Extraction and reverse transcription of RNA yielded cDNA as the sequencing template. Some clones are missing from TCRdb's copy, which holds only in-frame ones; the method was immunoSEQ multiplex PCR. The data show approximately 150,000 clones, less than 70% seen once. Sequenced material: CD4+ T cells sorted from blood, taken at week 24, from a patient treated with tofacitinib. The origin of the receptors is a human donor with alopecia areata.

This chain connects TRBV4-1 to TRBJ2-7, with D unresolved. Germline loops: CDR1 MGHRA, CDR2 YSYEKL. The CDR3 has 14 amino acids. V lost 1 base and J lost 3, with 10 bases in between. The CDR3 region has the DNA TGCGCCAGCAGCCAAGGGCAGGCCCGCTACGAGCAGTACTTC. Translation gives CASSQGQARYEQYF.

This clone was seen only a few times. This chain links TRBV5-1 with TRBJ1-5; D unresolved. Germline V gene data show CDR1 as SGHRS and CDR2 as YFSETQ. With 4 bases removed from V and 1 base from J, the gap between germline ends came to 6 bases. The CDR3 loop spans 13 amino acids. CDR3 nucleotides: TGCGCCAGCAGCCTATACAGCAATCAGCCCCAGCATTTT. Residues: CASSLYSNQPQHF.

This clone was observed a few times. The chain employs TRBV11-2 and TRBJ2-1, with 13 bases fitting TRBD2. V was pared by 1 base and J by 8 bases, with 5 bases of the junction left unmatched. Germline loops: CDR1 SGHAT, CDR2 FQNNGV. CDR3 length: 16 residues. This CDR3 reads CASSLVRLAGGDEQFF. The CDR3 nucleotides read TGTGCCAGCAGCTTAGTGCGACTAGCGGGGGGAGATGAGCAGTTCTTC.

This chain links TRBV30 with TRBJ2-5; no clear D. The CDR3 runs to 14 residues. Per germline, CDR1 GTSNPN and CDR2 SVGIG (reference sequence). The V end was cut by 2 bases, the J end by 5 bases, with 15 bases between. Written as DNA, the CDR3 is TGTGCCTGGAGTTGGTTAGGCCTAGGGGAGACCCAGTACTTC. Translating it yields CAWSWLGLGETQYF. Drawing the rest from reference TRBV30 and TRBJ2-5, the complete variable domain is SQTIHQWPATLVQPVGSPLSLECTVEGTSNPNLYWYRQAAGRGLQLLFYSVGIGQISSEVPQNLSASRPQDRQFILSSKKLLLSDSGFYLCAWSWLGLGETQYFGPGTRLLVL.

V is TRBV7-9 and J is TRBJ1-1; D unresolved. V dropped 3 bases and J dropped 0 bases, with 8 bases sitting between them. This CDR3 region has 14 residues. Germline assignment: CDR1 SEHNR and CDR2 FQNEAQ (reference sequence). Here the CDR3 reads CASSFKGLNTEAFF. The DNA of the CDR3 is TGTGCCAGCAGCTTCAAGGGCCTGAACACTGAAGCTTTCTTT. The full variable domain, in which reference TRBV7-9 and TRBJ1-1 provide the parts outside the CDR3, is DTGVSQNPRHKITKRGQNVTFRCDPISEHNRLYWYRQTLGQGPEFLTYFQNEAQLEKSRLLSDRFSAERPKGSFSTLEIQRTEQGDSAMYLCASSFKGLNTEAFFGQGTRLTVV.

CDR3 nucleotide sequence: TGTGCCAGCAGCTTAGTATCTAGTGAGCAGTTCTTC. The encoded protein is CASSLVSSEQFF. V usage is TRBV7-9 and J usage is TRBJ2-1, with no clear D. Germline lookup yields CDR1 SEHNR and CDR2 FQNEAQ (reference sequence). V dropped 1 base and J dropped 9 bases, with 7 bases sitting between them. This CDR3 comprises 12 residues. Full variable domain (missing parts from reference TRBV7-9 and TRBJ2-1): DTGVSQNPRHKITKRGQNVTFRCDPISEHNRLYWYRQTLGQGPEFLTYFQNEAQLEKSRLLSDRFSAERPKGSFSTLEIQRTEQGDSAMYLCASSLVSSEQFFGPGTRLTVL.

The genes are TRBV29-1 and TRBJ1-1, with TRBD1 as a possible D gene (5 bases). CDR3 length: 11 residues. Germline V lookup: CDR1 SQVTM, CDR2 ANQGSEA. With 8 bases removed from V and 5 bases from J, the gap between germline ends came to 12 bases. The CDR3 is CSTGGDTEAFF. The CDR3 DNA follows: TGCAGCACCGGGGGTGATACTGAAGCTTTCTTT.

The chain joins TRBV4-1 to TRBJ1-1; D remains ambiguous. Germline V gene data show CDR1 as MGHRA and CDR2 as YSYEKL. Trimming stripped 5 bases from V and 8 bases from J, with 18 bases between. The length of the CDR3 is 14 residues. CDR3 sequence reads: CASSVSWRESEAFF. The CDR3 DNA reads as TGCGCCAGCAGCGTTAGCTGGCGGGAGTCGGAAGCTTTCTTT.

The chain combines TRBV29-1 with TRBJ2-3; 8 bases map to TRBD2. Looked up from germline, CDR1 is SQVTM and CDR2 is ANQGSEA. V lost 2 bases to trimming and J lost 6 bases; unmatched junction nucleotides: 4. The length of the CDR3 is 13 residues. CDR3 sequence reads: CSVEYRGGDTQYF. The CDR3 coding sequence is TGCAGCGTTGAATATCGGGGGGGTGATACGCAGTATTTT.

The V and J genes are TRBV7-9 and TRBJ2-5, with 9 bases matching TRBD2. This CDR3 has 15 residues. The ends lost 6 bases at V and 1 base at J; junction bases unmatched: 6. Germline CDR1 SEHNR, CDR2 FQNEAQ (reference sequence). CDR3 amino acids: CASRSSGGSQETQYF. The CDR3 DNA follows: TGTGCCAGCAGGAGTAGCGGGGGCTCCCAAGAGACCCAGTACTTC.

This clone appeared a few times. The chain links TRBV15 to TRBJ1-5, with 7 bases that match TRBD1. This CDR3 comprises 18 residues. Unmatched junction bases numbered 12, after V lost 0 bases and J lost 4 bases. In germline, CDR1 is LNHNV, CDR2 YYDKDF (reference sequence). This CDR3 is CATSRELRTLRGNQPQHF. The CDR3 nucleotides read TGTGCCACCAGCAGAGAACTCCGGACACTCAGGGGGAATCAGCCCCAGCATTTT.

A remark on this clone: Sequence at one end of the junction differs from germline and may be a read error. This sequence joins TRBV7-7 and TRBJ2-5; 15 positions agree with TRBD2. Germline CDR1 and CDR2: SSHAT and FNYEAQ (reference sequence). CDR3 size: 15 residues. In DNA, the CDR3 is TGTGCTAGCAGCCAGGGACTAGCGGGGGGAGAGACCCAGTACTTC. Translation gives CASSQGLAGGETQYF. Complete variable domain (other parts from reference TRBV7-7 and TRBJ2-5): GAGVSQSPRYKVTKRGQDVTLRCDPISSHATLYWYQQALGQGPEFLTYFNYEAQPDKSGLPSDRFSAERPEGSISTLTIQRTEQRDSAMYRCASSQGLAGGETQYFGPGTRLLVL.

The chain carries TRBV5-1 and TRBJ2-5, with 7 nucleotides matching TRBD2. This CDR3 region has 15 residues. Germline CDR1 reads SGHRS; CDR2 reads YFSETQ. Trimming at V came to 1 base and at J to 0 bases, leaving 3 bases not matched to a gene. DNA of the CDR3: TGCGCCAGCAGCTTGAACGGGGGGTACCAAGAGACCCAGTACTTC. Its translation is CASSLNGGYQETQYF.

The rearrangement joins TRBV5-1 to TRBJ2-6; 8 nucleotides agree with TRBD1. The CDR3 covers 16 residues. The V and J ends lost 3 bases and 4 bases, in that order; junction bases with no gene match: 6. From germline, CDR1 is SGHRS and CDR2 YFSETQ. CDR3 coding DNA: TGCGCCAGCAGCTCGCGACAGGGGTCCGGGGCCAACGTCCTGACTTTC. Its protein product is CASSSRQGSGANVLTF.

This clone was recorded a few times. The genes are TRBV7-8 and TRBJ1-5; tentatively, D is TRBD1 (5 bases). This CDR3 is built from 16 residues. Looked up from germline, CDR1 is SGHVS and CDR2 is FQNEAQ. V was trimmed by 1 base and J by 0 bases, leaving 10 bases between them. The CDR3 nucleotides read TGTGCCAGCAGCTTAGTGGCAGGGTATAGCAATCAGCCCCAGCATTTT. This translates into CASSLVAGYSNQPQHF.

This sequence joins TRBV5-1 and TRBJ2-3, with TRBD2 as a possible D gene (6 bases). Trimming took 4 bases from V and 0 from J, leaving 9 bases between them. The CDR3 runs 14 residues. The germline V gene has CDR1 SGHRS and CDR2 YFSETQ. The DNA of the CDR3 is TGCGCCAGCAGCGCGGGGATTAGCACAGATACGCAGTATTTT. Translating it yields CASSAGISTDTQYF.

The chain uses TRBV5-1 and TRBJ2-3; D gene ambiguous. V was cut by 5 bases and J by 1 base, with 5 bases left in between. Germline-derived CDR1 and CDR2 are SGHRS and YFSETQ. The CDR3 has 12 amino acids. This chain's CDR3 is CASRRRTDTQYF. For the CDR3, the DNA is TGCGCCAGCAGACGTCGCACAGATACGCAGTATTTT.

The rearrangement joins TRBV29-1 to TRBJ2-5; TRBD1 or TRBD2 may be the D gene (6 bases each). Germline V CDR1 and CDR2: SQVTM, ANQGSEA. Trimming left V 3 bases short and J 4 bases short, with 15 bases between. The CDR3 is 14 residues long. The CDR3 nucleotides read TGCAGCGTTGATAGGGGTGGAGGGGGAGAGACCCAGTACTTC. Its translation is CSVDRGGGGETQYF.

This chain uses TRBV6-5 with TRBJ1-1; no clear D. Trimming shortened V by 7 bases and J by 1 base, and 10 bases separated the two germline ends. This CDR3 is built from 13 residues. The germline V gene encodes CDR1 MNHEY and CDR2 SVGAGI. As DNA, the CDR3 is TGTGCCAGCACCTTCGATCCGAACACTGAAGCTTTCTTT. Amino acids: CASTFDPNTEAFF.

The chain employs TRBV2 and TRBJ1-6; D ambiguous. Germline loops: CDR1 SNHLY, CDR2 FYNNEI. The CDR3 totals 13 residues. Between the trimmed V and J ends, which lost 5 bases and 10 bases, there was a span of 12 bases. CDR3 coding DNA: TGTGCCAGCAGTCTGACAAGATCCTCACCCCTCCACTTT. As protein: CASSLTRSSPLHF.

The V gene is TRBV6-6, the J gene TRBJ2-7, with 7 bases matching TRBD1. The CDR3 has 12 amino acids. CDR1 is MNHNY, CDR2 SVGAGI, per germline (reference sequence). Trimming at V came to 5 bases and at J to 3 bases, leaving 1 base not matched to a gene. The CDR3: CASSRTGYEQYF. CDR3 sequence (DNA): TGTGCCAGCAGTAGGACAGGCTACGAGCAGTACTTC.

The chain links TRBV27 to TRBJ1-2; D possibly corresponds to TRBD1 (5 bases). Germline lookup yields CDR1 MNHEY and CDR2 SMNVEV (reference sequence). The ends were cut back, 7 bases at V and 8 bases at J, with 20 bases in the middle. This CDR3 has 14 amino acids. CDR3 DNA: TGTGCCAGCACCGCTTCGGCGGGGCGAGGGGGCTACACCTTC. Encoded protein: CASTASAGRGGYTF.

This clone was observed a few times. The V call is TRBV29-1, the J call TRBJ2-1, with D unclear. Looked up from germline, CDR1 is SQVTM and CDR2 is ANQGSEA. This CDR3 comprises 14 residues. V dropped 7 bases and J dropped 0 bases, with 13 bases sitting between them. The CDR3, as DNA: TGCAGCGCCCTTATGAGGAGCTCCTACAATGAGCAGTTCTTC. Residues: CSALMRSSYNEQFF.

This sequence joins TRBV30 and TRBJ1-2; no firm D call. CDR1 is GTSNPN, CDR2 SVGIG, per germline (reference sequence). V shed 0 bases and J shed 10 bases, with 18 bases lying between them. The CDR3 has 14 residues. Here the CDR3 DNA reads TGTGCCTGGAGTGTACGAACCCCTCAGCCTTCCTACACCTTC. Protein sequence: CAWSVRTPQPSYTF.

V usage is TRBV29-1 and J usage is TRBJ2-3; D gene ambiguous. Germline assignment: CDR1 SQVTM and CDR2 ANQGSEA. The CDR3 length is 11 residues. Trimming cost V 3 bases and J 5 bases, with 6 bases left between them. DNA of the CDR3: TGCAGCGTTGACGTGAGAGATACGCAGTATTTT. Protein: CSVDVRDTQYF.

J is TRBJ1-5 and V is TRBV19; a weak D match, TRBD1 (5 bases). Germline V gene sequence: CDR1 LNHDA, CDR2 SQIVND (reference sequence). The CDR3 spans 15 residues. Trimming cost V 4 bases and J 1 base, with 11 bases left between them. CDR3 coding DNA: TGTGCCAGTAGTAATCAGGGTGGCAGCAATCAGCCCCAGCATTTT. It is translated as CASSNQGGSNQPQHF. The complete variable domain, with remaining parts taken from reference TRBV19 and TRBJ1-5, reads DGGITQSPKYLFRKEGQNVTLSCEQNLNHDAMYWYRQDPGQGLRLIYYSQIVNDFQKGDIAEGYSVSREKKESFPLTVTSAQKNPTAFYLCASSNQGGSNQPQHFGDGTRLSIL.

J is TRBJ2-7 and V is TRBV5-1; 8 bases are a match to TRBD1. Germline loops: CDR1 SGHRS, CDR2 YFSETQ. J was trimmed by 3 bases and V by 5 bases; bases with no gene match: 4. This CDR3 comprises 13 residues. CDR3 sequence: CASSSTGGYEQYF. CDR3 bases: TGCGCCAGCAGTTCCACAGGGGGCTACGAGCAGTACTTC.

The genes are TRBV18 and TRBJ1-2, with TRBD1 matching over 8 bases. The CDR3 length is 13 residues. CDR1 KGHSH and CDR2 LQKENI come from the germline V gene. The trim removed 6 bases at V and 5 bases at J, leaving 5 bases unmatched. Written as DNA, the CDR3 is TGTGCCAGCTCGCTGGGACAGGAGTATGGCTACACCTTC. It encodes CASSLGQEYGYTF. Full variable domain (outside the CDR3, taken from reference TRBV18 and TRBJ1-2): NAGVMQNPRHLVRRRGQEARLRCSPMKGHSHVYWYRQLPEEGLKFMVYLQKENIIDESGMPKERFSAEFPKEGPSILRIQQVVRGDSAAYFCASSLGQEYGYTFGSGTRLTVV.

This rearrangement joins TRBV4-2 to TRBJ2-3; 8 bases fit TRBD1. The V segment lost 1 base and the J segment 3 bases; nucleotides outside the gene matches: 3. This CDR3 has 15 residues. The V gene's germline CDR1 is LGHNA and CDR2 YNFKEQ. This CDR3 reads CASSQGTGSTDTQYF. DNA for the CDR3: TGTGCCAGCAGCCAAGGGACAGGGTCGACAGATACGCAGTATTTT.

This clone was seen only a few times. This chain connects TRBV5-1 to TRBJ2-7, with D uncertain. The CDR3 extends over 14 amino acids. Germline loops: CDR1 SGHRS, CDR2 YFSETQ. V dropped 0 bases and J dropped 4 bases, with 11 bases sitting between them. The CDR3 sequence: CASSLERKAYEQYF. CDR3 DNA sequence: TGCGCCAGCAGCTTGGAAAGGAAGGCGTACGAGCAGTACTTC.

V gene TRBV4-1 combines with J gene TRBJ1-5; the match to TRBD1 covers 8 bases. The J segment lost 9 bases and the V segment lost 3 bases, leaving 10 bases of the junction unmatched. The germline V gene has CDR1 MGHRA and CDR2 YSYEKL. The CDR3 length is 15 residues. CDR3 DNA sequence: TGCGCCAGCAGCCACCCACAGGGGGAATTATCGCCCCAGCATTTT. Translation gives CASSHPQGELSPQHF.